These T cell receptor beta chains were read from a single sample in a study of blood T cell repertoires in COVID-19. Method: immunoSEQ multiplex PCR; TCRdb's copy keeps in-frame clones and lacks some. The sample has roughly 81,000 clones, around 80% seen once. The specimen was peripheral blood. The source of these receptors is a man aged 80 or over with active or convalescent COVID-19. Each CDR3 is given with its conserved first and last residue. Each record gives: clone size, D gene, J gene, V gene, CDR3 DNA, CDR3 protein. The D gene is left open where the match is weak. For some rows the clone size is stated as once, few or many, or as a class when expanded; others skip it.

few NA TRBJ1-1 TRBV18 TGTGCCAGCTCAAATAGCGGGTCCACTGAAGCTTTCTTT CASSNSGSTEAFF
NA NA TRBJ2-1 TRBV4-3 TGCGCCAGCAGCGCGACTAGAAGGGCCTACAATGAGCAGTTCTTC CASSATRRAYNEQFF
NA NA TRBJ1-1 TRBV5-4 TGTGCCAGCAGCGGAACCAGGGGACGTAACACTGAAGCTTTCTTT CASSGTRGRNTEAFF
once TRBD2 TRBJ2-2 TRBV7-3 TGTGCCAGCAGCCCAACTAGCGGGGTCACCGGGGAGCTGTTTTTT CASSPTSGVTGELFF
NA NA TRBJ2-1 TRBV19 TGTGCCAGTAGTATGGAGGCAAGCTCCTACAATGAGCAGTTCTTC CASSMEASSYNEQFF
NA NA TRBJ1-1 TRBV2 TGTGCCAGCAGTACGGCCCGGGGTCGGGCTGAAGCTTTCTTT CASSTARGRAEAFF
NA TRBD2 TRBJ2-3 TRBV7-3 TGTGCCAGCAGCCTCCCCAGCGGGGGGGCCGTATCAGATACGCAGTATTTT CASSLPSGGAVSDTQYF
NA TRBD1 TRBJ1-4 TRBV15 TGTGCCACCAGCAGACCCCACGACAGGGTTGAAAAACTGTTTTTT CATSRPHDRVEKLFF
NA NA TRBJ2-1 TRBV13 TGTGCCAGCAGCTTAGAAGGGGTGGATGAGCAGTTCTTC CASSLEGVDEQFF
NA NA TRBJ2-2 TRBV2 TGTGCCAGCAGCCCCCGGAGGTCCACGGCCGGGGAGCTGTTTTTT CASSPRRSTAGELFF
NA TRBD1 TRBJ2-7 TRBV7-8 TGTGCCAGCAGCCCCGGGGGAGGACAGGGGTCCTACGAGCAGTACTTC CASSPGGGQGSYEQYF
many NA TRBJ2-3 TRBV4-1 TGCGCCAGCAGCCAAGTTCAAGCGACCAGCACAGATACGCAGTATTTT CASSQVQATSTDTQYF
few TRBD1 TRBJ1-6 TRBV11-2 TGTGCCAGCAGCTTCCAGACAGGGGGCTTCATTAATTCACCCCTCCACTTT CASSFQTGGFINSPLHF
NA NA TRBJ2-7 TRBV18 TGTGCCAGCTCGGCTTCCGGGAACTCCTACGAGCAGTACTTC CASSASGNSYEQYF
NA TRBD1 TRBJ1-1 TRBV6-5 TGTGCCAGCAGTAAGGGGGCCCGGGCTTTCTTT CASSKGARAFF
NA TRBD2 TRBJ2-7 TRBV5-4 TGTGCCAGCAGCAGTCCGGGACTAGCGAAACAGCAGTACTTC CASSSPGLAKQQYF
NA TRBD2 TRBJ2-3 TRBV5-4 TGTGCCAGCAGCTTGTATGGTAGCGGGATCTCGTTTAGCACAGATACGCAGTATTTT CASSLYGSGISFSTDTQYF
medium-sized NA TRBJ1-6 TRBV2 TGTGCCAGCAGCCTTGGGAGGCCTAATTCACCCCTCCACTTT CASSLGRPNSPLHF
NA NA TRBJ2-3 TRBV3-1/TRBV3-2 TGTGCCAGCAGCCAAGGGAAAAGGGGGACCGTCACAGATACGCAGTATTTT CASSQGKRGTVTDTQYF
NA NA TRBJ1-6 TRBV27 TGTGCCAGCAGTTTATCGGGGGCGCCAACCTCACCCCTCCACTTT CASSLSGAPTSPLHF
NA TRBD1 TRBJ2-7 TRBV7-9 TGTGCCAGCAGCTTAATAGGAGGGACAGGGTCCTACGAGCAGTACTTC CASSLIGGTGSYEQYF
NA TRBD2 TRBJ2-7 TRBV5-4 TGTGCCAGCAGCCGGGGGGTATTCTACGAGCAGTACTTC CASSRGVFYEQYF
NA TRBD1 TRBJ2-5 TRBV7-2 TGTGCCAGCAGCTCAGGGGGAATTACGGGAGAGACCCAGTACTTC CASSSGGITGETQYF
NA TRBD1 TRBJ2-7 TRBV5-1 TGCGCCAGCAGGGACCGGGACAGGGTTATGTACGAGCAGTACTTC CASRDRDRVMYEQYF
NA NA TRBJ2-7 TRBV12-3/TRBV12-4 TGTGCCAGCAGTTTCGGCTCCTACGAGCAGTACTTC CASSFGSYEQYF
few NA TRBJ1-6 TRBV15 TGTGCCACCAGCAGAGATCTGGGCGAAACCTATAATTCACCCCTCCACTTT CATSRDLGETYNSPLHF
NA NA TRBJ2-1 TRBV11-2 TGTGCCAGCAGCCGCCGGAACTCGCGGGGAATAACCTATTACAATGAGCAGTTCTTC CASSRRNSRGITYYNEQFF